This is a list of T cell receptor beta chains from one sample in a study of blood T cell repertoires in COVID-19. Data came from immunoSEQ multiplex PCR; TCRdb stores just in-frame clones and leaves some out. The sample consists of 150,000 to 200,000 clones, about four fifths of them appearing once. Sequenced material: peripheral blood. These receptors all come from a man aged 55 to 70 with active or convalescent COVID-19. CDR3s include the opening cysteine and the closing phenylalanine or tryptophan. Each record gives: V gene, D gene, J gene, CDR3 protein. The D gene is left open where the match is weak.

V: TRBV6-2/TRBV6-3; D: TRBD2; J: TRBJ2-7; CDR3: CASSYRAGVHEQYF
V: TRBV4-1; D: TRBD1; J: TRBJ2-7; CDR3: CASSLKGQGAYEQYF
V: TRBV7-2; D: .; J: TRBJ2-1; CDR3: CASSPPNNEQFF
V: TRBV19; D: TRBD1; J: TRBJ1-6; CDR3: CASSLKGQGNSPLHF
V: TRBV6-5; D: .; J: TRBJ2-7; CDR3: CASSKGDREQYF
V: TRBV7-8; D: TRBD1; J: TRBJ2-7; CDR3: CASNRGDSNYEQYF
V: TRBV18; D: TRBD2; J: TRBJ2-1; CDR3: CASSPPRGETSGETYNEQFF
V: TRBV5-1; D: .; J: TRBJ1-6; CDR3: CASSGDSAQRTLHF
V: TRBV4-1; D: TRBD2; J: TRBJ2-2; CDR3: CASSQGTSVSIGELFF
V: TRBV3-1/TRBV3-2; D: .; J: TRBJ2-7; CDR3: CASSLGAEGPLYEQYF
V: TRBV6-5; D: .; J: TRBJ2-7; CDR3: CASSPSSYEQYF
V: TRBV5-1; D: .; J: TRBJ1-1; CDR3: CASSLVQIGRDTEAFF
V: TRBV3-1/TRBV3-2; D: .; J: TRBJ2-7; CDR3: CASSHRSGVYNEQYF
V: TRBV10-3; D: .; J: TRBJ1-1; CDR3: CAITQTANTEAFF
V: TRBV13; D: TRBD2; J: TRBJ2-1; CDR3: CASSTNQATSGRVYNEQFF
V: TRBV19; D: .; J: TRBJ1-1; CDR3: CASSIFSVITNTEAFF
V: TRBV18; D: .; J: TRBJ1-4; CDR3: CASSPRRQVGTPVSTNEKLFF
V: TRBV25-1; D: .; J: TRBJ1-2; CDR3: CASSEAGLYGYTF
V: TRBV29-1; D: TRBD1; J: TRBJ2-3; CDR3: CSVNDRVTDTQYF
V: TRBV29-1; D: .; J: TRBJ2-4; CDR3: CSVESRLAKNIQYF
V: TRBV12-3/TRBV12-4; D: .; J: TRBJ1-2; CDR3: CASSLSRDGYTF
V: TRBV11-2; D: .; J: TRBJ1-2; CDR3: CASSLEGGTASHFYGYTF
V: TRBV18; D: .; J: TRBJ1-5; CDR3: CASSPGGGAYSNQPQHF
V: TRBV19; D: .; J: TRBJ2-3; CDR3: CASQRSTSTDTQYF
V: TRBV5-1; D: TRBD2; J: TRBJ2-5; CDR3: CASSSGLAGGLGETQYF
V: TRBV2; D: .; J: TRBJ2-2; CDR3: CASSETEPGFNTGELFF
V: TRBV27; D: .; J: TRBJ1-6; CDR3: CASSFGSGGQSNSPLHF
V: TRBV19; D: TRBD2; J: TRBJ2-1; CDR3: CASSSGRAVYNEQFF
V: TRBV14; D: .; J: TRBJ1-1; CDR3: CASSLLGGMNTEAFF
V: TRBV28; D: .; J: TRBJ2-1; CDR3: CASSGGNYNEQFF
V: TRBV6-5; D: .; J: TRBJ1-3; CDR3: CASRGGYGAGNTIYF
V: TRBV6-4; D: .; J: TRBJ1-1; CDR3: CASSDGGEAFF
V: TRBV12-3/TRBV12-4; D: .; J: TRBJ1-5; CDR3: CASSLSTVQPQHF
V: TRBV2; D: .; J: TRBJ2-6; CDR3: CASRAGQFYSGANVLTF
V: TRBV4-1; D: .; J: TRBJ1-6; CDR3: CASSQPDRTNSPLHF
V: TRBV28; D: .; J: TRBJ2-2; CDR3: CASSLQGNSELFF
V: TRBV6-5; D: TRBD1; J: TRBJ2-5; CDR3: CASSSGGRETQYF
V: TRBV6-5; D: TRBD1; J: TRBJ2-6; CDR3: CASRQGSGANVLTF
V: TRBV14; D: TRBD2; J: TRBJ2-1; CDR3: CASSQDEGGSPYNEQFF
V: TRBV27; D: .; J: TRBJ2-7; CDR3: CASSLSGASYTYEQYF
V: TRBV10-3; D: TRBD1; J: TRBJ2-1; CDR3: CAISKGQGQYNEQFF
V: TRBV7-2; D: TRBD2; J: TRBJ2-7; CDR3: CASSLGLARSYEQYF
V: TRBV7-2; D: .; J: TRBJ1-2; CDR3: CASSLGIGGRGGYTF
V: TRBV20-1; D: .; J: TRBJ1-1; CDR3: CQGNGGQAFF
V: TRBV2; D: .; J: TRBJ1-1; CDR3: CASSTQGNTEAFF
V: TRBV11-2; D: TRBD1; J: TRBJ2-5; CDR3: CASSLGTGVQETQYF
V: TRBV6-5; D: .; J: TRBJ2-1; CDR3: CASTLSRGYNEQFF
V: TRBV7-2; D: TRBD1; J: TRBJ2-3; CDR3: CASSLGQGARDTQYF
V: TRBV18; D: .; J: TRBJ2-1; CDR3: CASSPRGRTPGSEQFF
V: TRBV2; D: .; J: TRBJ2-5; CDR3: CASSDIPTGTQYF
V: TRBV11-2; D: .; J: TRBJ2-1; CDR3: CASSLVGGPYNEQFF
V: TRBV4-2; D: TRBD1; J: TRBJ1-1; CDR3: CASSQDAETGKWYTEAFF
V: TRBV29-1; D: TRBD1; J: TRBJ1-2; CDR3: CSVEIFGTGGGYTF
V: TRBV15; D: .; J: TRBJ2-7; CDR3: CATSILDGGSEQYF
V: TRBV7-9; D: TRBD1; J: TRBJ1-5; CDR3: CASSFGTGQPQHF